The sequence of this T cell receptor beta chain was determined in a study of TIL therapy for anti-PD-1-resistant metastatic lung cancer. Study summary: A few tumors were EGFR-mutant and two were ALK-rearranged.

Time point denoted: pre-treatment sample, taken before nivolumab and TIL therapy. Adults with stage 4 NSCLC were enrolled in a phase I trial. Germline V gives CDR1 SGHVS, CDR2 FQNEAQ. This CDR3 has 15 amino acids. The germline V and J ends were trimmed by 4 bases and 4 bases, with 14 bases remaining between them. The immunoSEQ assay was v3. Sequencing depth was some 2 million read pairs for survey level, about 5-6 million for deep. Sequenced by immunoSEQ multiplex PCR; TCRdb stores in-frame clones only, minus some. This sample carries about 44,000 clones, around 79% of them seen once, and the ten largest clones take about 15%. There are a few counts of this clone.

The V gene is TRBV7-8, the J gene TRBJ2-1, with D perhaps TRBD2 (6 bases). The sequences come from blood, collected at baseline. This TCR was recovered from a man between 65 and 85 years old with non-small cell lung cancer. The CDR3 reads CASSSDILAYNEQFF. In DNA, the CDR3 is TGTGCCAGCAGCTCTGATATACTAGCTTACAATGAGCAGTTCTTC.